The rows below give T cell receptor beta chains drawn from one sample of a study of shared clonotypes between healthy human individuals. Data came from immunoSEQ multiplex PCR; TCRdb stores just in-frame clones and leaves some out. This table holds about 820,000 clones, 85% to 95% found once. The sample consisted of naive CD8+ T cells sorted from blood. These receptors came from a young man in good health. Each CDR3 is given without its conserved first and last residue. Expanded clones get a size class; other rows say once, few or many, or leave the size out.

v_call	j_call	clone_size	cdr3_aa
TRBV4-1	TRBJ2-1	.	ASSPHSGTQSSYNEQF
TRBV7-9	TRBJ2-7	.	ASAPPPGLAGGGLYEQY
TRBV7-6	TRBJ2-1	.	ASSFRASNEQF
TRBV19	TRBJ2-1	.	ASSRAGLLTDEQF
TRBV27	TRBJ2-5	.	ASSLGTRGETQY
TRBV2	TRBJ1-1	.	ASNGIRDTEAF
TRBV7-9	TRBJ2-2	.	APDSYTGELF
TRBV5-5	TRBJ1-1	.	ASSFPGVNTEAF
TRBV18	TRBJ1-3	.	ASSPPDRTSGNTIY
TRBV29-1	TRBJ2-7	.	SVVVLGYEQY
TRBV5-1	TRBJ2-7	.	ASSLGRELYEQY
TRBV6-6	TRBJ2-5	.	ATTLPGPPGGETQY
TRBV7-3	TRBJ2-3	.	ASSLSGTSTDTQY
TRBV7-3	TRBJ2-1	.	ASSLSGGERDEQF
TRBV7-9	TRBJ2-7	.	ASSQALAGGPSSYEQY
TRBV14	TRBJ2-7	.	ASSHAGVLYEQY
TRBV7-6	TRBJ2-2	.	ASSLISGGPNTGELF
TRBV6-5	TRBJ2-7	.	ASSYSTGAREQY
TRBV19	TRBJ2-7	.	ASSGEGSTLYEQY
TRBV11-2	TRBJ2-1	.	ASSSPSSYNEQF
TRBV27	TRBJ2-1	.	ASTAALGNEQF
TRBV13	TRBJ2-1	.	ASSLVYEQF
TRBV28	TRBJ2-7	once	ASSRDRTYEQY
TRBV7-9	TRBJ2-7	.	ASSLPGFYEQY
TRBV5-6	TRBJ1-1	.	ASSEQGLTEAF
TRBV5-8	TRBJ2-7	.	ASSSDRLPSYEQY
TRBV7-8	TRBJ1-1	few	ASSLGRTNTEAF
TRBV6-1	TRBJ2-1	.	ASRPLLAGFNEQF
TRBV4-2	TRBJ2-1	.	ASSPRGSGRYHEQF
TRBV27	TRBJ1-2	.	ASSLAGGWDGYT
TRBV4-1	TRBJ2-3	once	ASTKTSGRGATDTQY
TRBV7-9	TRBJ2-7	.	ASSSGPGSSYEQY
TRBV19	TRBJ2-1	.	ASSIMASGYNEQF
TRBV14	TRBJ2-7	.	ASSLIPSYEQY
TRBV4-3	TRBJ2-7	.	ASSQDLQRTSLTYEQY
TRBV5-6	TRBJ2-7	.	ASSLMDRGLYEQY
TRBV27	TRBJ2-3	.	ASNLAGGRSDTQY
TRBV11-2	TRBJ1-2	once	ASSDPGTGYGYT
TRBV4-1	TRBJ2-7	once	ASSHGPVGTGSYEQY
TRBV27	TRBJ1-2	.	ASSLSNGLYGYT
TRBV7-9	TRBJ2-7	once	ASSRSGTRELYEQY
TRBV7-2	TRBJ2-7	.	ASSLAGGSGSYEQY
TRBV7-6	TRBJ2-2	.	ASRTRQGSTGELF
TRBV29-1	TRBJ1-2	.	SVVLLGVVYGYT
TRBV7-9	TRBJ2-1	.	ASSVLAGGYNEQF
TRBV29-1	TRBJ2-3	.	SVEGIAGVKDTQY
TRBV27	TRBJ1-5	.	ASGDSNQPQH
TRBV5-1	TRBJ2-3	.	ASSLEGARTDTQY
TRBV18	TRBJ2-7	.	ASSPSAGATGTSGRFEQY
TRBV29-1	TRBJ2-7	.	SGLHLGGLC
TRBV7-9	TRBJ1-1	once	ASSLVAENTEAF
TRBV4-3	TRBJ2-1	.	ASSQDQVHNEQF
TRBV5-5	TRBJ2-3	.	ASSSRDDTQY
TRBV11-2	TRBJ2-5	.	ASSDGTYKETQY
TRBV10-3	TRBJ1-4	.	AISDQPATNEKLF
TRBV11-2	TRBJ2-7	.	ASREAYEQY
TRBV7-9	TRBJ2-1	.	ASPGQGASNEQF
TRBV2	TRBJ2-1	.	ASTQRGYNEQF
TRBV29-1	TRBJ2-2	once	SVEDQDKNTGELF